A single T cell receptor (beta chain) is shown here with its context. Sequenced by immunoSEQ multiplex PCR; TCRdb stores in-frame clones only, minus some. Among some 98,000 clones listed, under 97% were seen once. The data are from a study of technical replicates of blood from a few donors. Unmatched junction bases numbered 10, after V lost 5 bases and J lost 4 bases. The germline gives CDR1 MNHNS, CDR2 SASEGT. The CDR3 contains 15 residues. Sequencing was performed on T cells isolated from PBMCs. The chain combines TRBV6-1 with TRBJ1-2, with 7 positions matching TRBD1. This clonotype was obtained from a human donor in good health. The CDR3 DNA is TGTGCCAGCAGTATTGCGGAGGGGGCGGGCTATGGCTACACCTTC. It specifies CASSIAEGAGYGYTF.